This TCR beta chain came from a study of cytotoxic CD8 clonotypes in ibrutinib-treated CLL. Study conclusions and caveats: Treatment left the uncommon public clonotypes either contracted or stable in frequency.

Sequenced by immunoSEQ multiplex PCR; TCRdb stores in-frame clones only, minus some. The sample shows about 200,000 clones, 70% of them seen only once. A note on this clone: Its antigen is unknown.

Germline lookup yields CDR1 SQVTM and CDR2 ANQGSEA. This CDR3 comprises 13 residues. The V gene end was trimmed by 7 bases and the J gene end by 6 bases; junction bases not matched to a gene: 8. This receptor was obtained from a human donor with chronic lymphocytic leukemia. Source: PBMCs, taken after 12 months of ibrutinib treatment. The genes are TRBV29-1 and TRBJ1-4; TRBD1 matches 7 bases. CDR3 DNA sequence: TGCAGCGCAGCATCAGGGGGGGATGAAAAACTGTTTTTT. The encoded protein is CSAASGGDEKLFF. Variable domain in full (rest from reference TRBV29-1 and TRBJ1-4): SAVISQKPSRDICQRGTSLTIQCQVDSQVTMMFWYRQQPGQSLTLIATANQGSEATYESGFVIDKFPISRPNLTFSTLTVSNMSPEDSSIYLCSAASGGDEKLFFGSGTQLSVL.